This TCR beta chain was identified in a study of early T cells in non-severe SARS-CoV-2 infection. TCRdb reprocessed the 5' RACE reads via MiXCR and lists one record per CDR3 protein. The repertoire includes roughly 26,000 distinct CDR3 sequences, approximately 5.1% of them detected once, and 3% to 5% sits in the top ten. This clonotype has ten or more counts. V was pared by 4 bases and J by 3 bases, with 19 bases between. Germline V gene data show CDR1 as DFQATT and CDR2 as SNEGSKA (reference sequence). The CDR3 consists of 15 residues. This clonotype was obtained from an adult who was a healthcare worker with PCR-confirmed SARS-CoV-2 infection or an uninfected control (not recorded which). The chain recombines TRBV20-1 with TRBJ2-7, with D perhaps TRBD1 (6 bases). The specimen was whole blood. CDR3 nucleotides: TGCAGTGCTAAGACCCAAGGGGACACGATCTACGAGCAGTACTTC. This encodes CSAKTQGDTIYEQYF.